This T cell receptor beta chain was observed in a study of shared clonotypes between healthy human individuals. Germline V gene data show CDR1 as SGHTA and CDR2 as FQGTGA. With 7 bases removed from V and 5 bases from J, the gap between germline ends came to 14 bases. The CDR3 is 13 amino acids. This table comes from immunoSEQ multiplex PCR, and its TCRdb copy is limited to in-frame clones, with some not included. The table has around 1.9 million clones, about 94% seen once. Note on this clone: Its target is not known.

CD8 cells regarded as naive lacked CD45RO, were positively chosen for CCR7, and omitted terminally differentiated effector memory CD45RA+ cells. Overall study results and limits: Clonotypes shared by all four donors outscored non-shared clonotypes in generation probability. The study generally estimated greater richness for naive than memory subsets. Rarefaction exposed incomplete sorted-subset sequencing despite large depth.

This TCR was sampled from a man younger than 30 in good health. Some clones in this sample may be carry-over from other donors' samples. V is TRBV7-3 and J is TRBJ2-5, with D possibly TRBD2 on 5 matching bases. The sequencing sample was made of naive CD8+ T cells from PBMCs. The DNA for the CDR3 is TGTGCCAGCAATCGGGAACCATGGGAGACCCAGTACTTC. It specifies CASNREPWETQYF. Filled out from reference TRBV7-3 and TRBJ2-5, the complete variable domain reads GAGVSQTPSNKVTEKGKYVELRCDPISGHTALYWYRQSLGQGPEFLIYFQGTGAADDSGLPNDRFFAVRPEGSVSTLKIQRTERGDSAVYLCASNREPWETQYFGPGTRLLVL.